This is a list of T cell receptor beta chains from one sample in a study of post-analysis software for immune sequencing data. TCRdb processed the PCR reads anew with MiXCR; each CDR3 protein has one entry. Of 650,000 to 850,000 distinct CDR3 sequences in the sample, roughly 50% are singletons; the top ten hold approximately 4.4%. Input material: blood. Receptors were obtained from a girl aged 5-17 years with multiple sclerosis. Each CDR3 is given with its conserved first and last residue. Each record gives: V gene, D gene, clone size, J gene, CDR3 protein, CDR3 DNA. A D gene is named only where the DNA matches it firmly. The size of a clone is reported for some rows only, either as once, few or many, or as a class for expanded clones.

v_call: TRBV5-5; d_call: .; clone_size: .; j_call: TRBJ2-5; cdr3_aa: CASSLFRDNEQYF; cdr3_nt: TGTGCCAGCAGCTTGTTCAGAGACAATGAGCAGTACTTC
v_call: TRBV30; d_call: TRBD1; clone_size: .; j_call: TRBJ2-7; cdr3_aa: CAWAHGTGDYEQYF; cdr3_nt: TGTGCCTGGGCTCATGGGACAGGGGACTACGAGCAGTACTTC
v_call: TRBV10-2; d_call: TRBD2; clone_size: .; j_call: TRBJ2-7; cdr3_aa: CASSGGLADSYEQYF; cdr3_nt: TGCGCCAGCAGTGGAGGACTAGCGGATTCCTACGAGCAGTACTTC
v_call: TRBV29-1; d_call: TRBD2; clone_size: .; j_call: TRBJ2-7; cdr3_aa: CSVSGRAYEQYF; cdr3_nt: TGCAGTGTCAGCGGGAGGGCTTACGAGCAGTACTTC
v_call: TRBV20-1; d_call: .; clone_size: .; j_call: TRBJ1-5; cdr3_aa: CSASTGLDQPQHF; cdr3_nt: TGCAGTGCTTCTACCGGTCTGGATCAGCCCCAGCATTTT
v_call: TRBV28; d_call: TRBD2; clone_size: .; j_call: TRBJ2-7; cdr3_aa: CASRRTGTTYEQYF; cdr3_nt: TGTGCCAGCAGGCGGACCGGGACTACCTACGAGCAGTACTTC
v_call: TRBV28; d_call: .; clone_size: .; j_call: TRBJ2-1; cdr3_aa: CASKGPQTNNEQFF; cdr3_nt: TGTGCCAGCAAAGGTCCCCAAACTAACAATGAGCAGTTCTTC
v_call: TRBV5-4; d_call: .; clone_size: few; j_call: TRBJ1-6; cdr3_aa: CASSLRVAGSPLHF; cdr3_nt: TGTGCCAGCAGCCTCCGGGTAGCAGGTTCACCCCTCCACTTT
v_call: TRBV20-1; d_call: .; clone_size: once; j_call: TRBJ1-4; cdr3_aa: CSARSGGGEKLFF; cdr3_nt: TGCAGTGCTAGATCCGGGGGCGGTGAAAAACTGTTTTTT
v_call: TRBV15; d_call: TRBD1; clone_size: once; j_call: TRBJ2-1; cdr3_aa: CATSRDLDRAYNEQFF; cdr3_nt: TGTGCCACCAGCAGAGACTTAGACAGGGCCTACAATGAGCAGTTCTTC
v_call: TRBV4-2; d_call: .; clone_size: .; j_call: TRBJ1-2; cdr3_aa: CATPPDRIYGYTF; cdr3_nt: TGTGCCACCCCTCCGGACAGAATCTATGGCTACACCTTC
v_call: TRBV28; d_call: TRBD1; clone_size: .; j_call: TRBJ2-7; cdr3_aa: CASSAGTESWQYF; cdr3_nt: TGTGCCAGCAGTGCCGGGACAGAGTCTTGGCAGTACTTC
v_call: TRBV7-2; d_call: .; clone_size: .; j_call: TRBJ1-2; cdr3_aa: CASSLVAVFRGYTF; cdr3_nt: TGTGCCAGCAGCTTAGTTGCAGTATTCAGAGGCTACACCTTC
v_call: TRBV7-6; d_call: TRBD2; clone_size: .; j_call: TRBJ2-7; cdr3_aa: CASSQTSGPQYF; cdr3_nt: TGTGCCAGCAGCCAGACTAGCGGGCCTCAGTACTTC
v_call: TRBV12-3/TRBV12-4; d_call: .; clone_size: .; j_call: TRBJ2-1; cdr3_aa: CASSSPGETQFF; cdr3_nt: TGTGCCAGCAGTTCCCCAGGAGAGACCCAGTTCTTC
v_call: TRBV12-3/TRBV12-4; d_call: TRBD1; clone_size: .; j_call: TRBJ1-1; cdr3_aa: CASRRGQGLLGAFF; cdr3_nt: TGTGCCAGCAGAAGAGGACAGGGCTTATTGGGAGCTTTCTTT
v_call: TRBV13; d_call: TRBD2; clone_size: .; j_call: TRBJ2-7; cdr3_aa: CASSSPGGGSYEQYF; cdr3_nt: TGTGCCAGCAGCTCCCCGGGGGGGGGATCCTACGAGCAGTACTTC
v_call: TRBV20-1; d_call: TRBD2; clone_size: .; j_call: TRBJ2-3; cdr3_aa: CSAVPAGTSGIGDTQYF; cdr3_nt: TGCAGTGCCGTCCCCGCCGGGACTAGCGGGATCGGAGATACGCAGTATTTT
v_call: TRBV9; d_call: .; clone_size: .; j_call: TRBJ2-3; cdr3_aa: CASSPQRGTDTQYF; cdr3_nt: TGTGCCAGCAGCCCCCAGCGGGGCACAGATACGCAGTATTTT
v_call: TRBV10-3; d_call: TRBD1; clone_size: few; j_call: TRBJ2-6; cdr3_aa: CAIKGQGDTGANVLTF; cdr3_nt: TGTGCCATCAAGGGACAGGGGGATACTGGGGCCAACGTCCTGACTTTC
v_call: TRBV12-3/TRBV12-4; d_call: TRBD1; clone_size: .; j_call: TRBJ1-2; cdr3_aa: CASSPYLQGLYGYTF; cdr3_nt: TGTGCCAGCAGCCCATACTTACAGGGGCTCTATGGCTACACCTTC
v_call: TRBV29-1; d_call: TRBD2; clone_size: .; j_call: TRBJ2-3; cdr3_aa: CSVEDQASGRAGTQYF; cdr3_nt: TGCAGCGTTGAAGATCAAGCTAGCGGGAGGGCCGGTACGCAGTATTTT
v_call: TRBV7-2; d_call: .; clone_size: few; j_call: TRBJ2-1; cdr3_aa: CASSLVPDSSYNEQFF; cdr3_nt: TGTGCCAGCAGCTTAGTACCGGACAGCTCCTACAATGAGCAGTTCTTC
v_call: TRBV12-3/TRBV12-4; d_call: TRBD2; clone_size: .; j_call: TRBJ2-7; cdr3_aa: CASSLLAGEEDEQYF; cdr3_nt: TGTGCCAGCAGTTTGCTAGCGGGAGAAGAGGACGAGCAGTACTTC